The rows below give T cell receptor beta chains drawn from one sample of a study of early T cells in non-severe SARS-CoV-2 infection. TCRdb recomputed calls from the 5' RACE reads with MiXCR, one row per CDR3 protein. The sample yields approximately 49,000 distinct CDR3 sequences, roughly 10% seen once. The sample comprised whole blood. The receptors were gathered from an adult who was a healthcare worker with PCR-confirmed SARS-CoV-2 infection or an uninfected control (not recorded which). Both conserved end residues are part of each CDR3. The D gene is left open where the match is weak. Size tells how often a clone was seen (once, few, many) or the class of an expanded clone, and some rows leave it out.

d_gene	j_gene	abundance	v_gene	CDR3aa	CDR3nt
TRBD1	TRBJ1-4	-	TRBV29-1	CSVIPGTGQEKLFF	TGCAGCGTCATTCCCGGGACAGGTCAAGAAAAACTGTTTTTT
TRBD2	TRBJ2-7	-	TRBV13	CASSLGLADYEQYF	TGTGCCAGCAGCTTGGGACTAGCGGACTACGAGCAGTACTTC
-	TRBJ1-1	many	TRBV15	CATSRGDDTEAFF	TGTGCCACCAGCAGAGGGGACGACACTGAAGCTTTCTTT
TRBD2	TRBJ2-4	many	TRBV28	CASSLSASGLNIQYF	TGTGCCAGCAGTTTATCCGCTAGCGGTCTCAACATTCAGTACTTC
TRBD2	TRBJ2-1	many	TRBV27	CASTLSGIGEQFF	TGTGCCAGCACTCTTAGCGGGATAGGGGAGCAGTTCTTC
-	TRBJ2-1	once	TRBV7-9	CASSESYNEQFF	TGTGCCAGCAGCGAGTCCTACAATGAGCAGTTCTTC
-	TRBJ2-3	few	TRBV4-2	CASSPRDTRDTQYF	TGTGCCAGCAGCCCCAGGGACACCCGGGATACGCAGTATTTT
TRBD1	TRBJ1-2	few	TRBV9	CASSVDGQGYGYTF	TGTGCCAGCAGCGTAGACGGACAGGGCTATGGCTACACCTTC
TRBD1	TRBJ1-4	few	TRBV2	CASLPGQVNEKLFF	TGTGCCAGCCTCCCCGGACAGGTCAATGAAAAACTGTTTTTT
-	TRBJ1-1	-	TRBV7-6	CASSQDGLMNTEAFF	TGTGCCAGCAGCCAGGACGGACTCATGAACACTGAAGCTTTCTTT
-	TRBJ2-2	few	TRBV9	CASSVDLIGRNTGELFF	TGTGCCAGCAGCGTAGACTTGATTGGTAGAAACACCGGGGAGCTGTTTTTT
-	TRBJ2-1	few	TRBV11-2	CASSLAGNPPFF	TGTGCCAGCAGTCTTGCCGGGAACCCGCCGTTCTTC
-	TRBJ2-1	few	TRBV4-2	CASSQESGMGMGNEQFF	TGTGCCAGCAGCCAAGAGTCGGGGATGGGAATGGGGAATGAGCAGTTCTTC
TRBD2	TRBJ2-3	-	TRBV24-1	CATSDRRGGLLHTQYF	TGTGCCACCAGTGATCGCCGCGGGGGTCTGCTTCATACGCAGTATTTT
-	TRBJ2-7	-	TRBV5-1	CASSSSSGARYEQYF	TGCGCCAGCAGCTCAAGTTCGGGGGCGCGCTACGAGCAGTACTTC
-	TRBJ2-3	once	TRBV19	CASGGADTQYF	TGTGCCAGTGGGGGAGCAGATACGCAGTATTTT
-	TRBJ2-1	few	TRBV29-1	CSPPSYNEQFF	TGCAGCCCCCCCTCCTACAATGAGCAGTTCTTC
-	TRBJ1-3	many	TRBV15	CATSRATDISGNTIYF	TGTGCCACCAGCAGAGCAACGGACATTTCTGGAAACACCATATATTTT
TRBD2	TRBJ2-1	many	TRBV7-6	CASSLAGTSFFNEQFF	TGTGCCAGCAGCTTAGCGGGGACTAGCTTCTTTAATGAGCAGTTCTTC
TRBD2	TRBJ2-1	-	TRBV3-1	CASSLLAGKTYNEQFF	TGTGCCAGCAGCCTACTAGCGGGGAAAACCTACAATGAGCAGTTCTTC
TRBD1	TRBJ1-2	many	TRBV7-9	CASSPIGTAASGYTF	TGTGCCAGCAGCCCTATCGGGACAGCCGCGAGTGGCTACACCTTC
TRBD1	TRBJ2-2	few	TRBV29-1	CSVVRQGVNTGELFF	TGCAGCGTTGTACGGCAGGGGGTAAACACCGGGGAGCTGTTTTTT
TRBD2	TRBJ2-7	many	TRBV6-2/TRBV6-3	CASSTGTSRVYEQYF	TGTGCCAGCTCTACAGGGACTAGTAGAGTCTACGAGCAGTACTTC
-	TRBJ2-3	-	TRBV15	CATSRDQAGSTDTQYF	TGTGCCACCAGCAGAGATCAAGCAGGAAGCACAGATACGCAGTATTTT
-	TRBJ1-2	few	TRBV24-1	CATSDWGRSGYTF	TGTGCCACCAGTGATTGGGGACGGAGCGGCTACACCTTC
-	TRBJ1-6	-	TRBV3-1	CASSQVNEGVGNSPLHF	TGTGCCAGCAGCCAAGTAAACGAAGGGGTTGGCAATTCACCCCTCCACTTT
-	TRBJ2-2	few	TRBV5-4	CASRPNTGELFF	TGTGCCAGCAGACCGAACACCGGGGAGCTGTTTTTT
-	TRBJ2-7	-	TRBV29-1	CSVDESGTGEQYF	TGCAGCGTTGATGAGTCGGGGACGGGCGAGCAGTACTTC
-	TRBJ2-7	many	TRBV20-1	CSARYRDRVNEQYF	TGCAGTGCTAGATACCGGGACCGAGTGAACGAGCAGTACTTC
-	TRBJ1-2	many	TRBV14	CASSPQPYYGYTF	TGTGCCAGCAGCCCACAGCCGTACTATGGCTACACCTTC
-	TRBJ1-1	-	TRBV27	CAPPEESAEAFF	TGTGCCCCCCCGGAGGAATCAGCTGAAGCTTTCTTT
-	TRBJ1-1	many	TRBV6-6	CASSLRGTEAFF	TGTGCCAGCAGTCTACGGGGGACTGAAGCTTTCTTT
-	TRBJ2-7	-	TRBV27	CASSYRAYYEQYF	TGTGCCAGCAGTTATCGGGCCTACTACGAGCAGTACTTC
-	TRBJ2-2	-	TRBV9	CASSVEGAGELFF	TGTGCCAGCAGCGTAGAGGGGGCCGGGGAGCTGTTTTTT
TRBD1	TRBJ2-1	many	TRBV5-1	CASSPDRAYRNEQFF	TGCGCCAGCAGCCCGGACAGGGCTTATCGTAATGAGCAGTTCTTC
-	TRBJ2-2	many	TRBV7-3	CASSLNSPGELFF	TGTGCCAGCAGCTTAAATTCTCCCGGGGAGCTGTTTTTT
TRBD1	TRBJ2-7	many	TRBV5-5	CASSPDRGRSEQYF	TGTGCCAGCAGCCCGGACAGGGGACGGTCCGAGCAGTACTTC
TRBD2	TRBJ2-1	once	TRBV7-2	CATTVSGLTTNEQFF	TGTGCCACCACGGTTAGCGGGCTTACAACGAATGAGCAGTTCTTC
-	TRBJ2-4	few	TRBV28	CASSPRTVPAF	TGTGCCAGCAGTCCTCGGACAGTGCCAGCCTTC
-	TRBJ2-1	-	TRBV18	CASSNNNEGNEQFF	TGTGCCAGCTCAAACAACAATGAGGGGAATGAGCAGTTCTTC
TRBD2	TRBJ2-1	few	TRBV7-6	CASSPQTGLAVHEQFF	TGTGCCAGCAGCCCGCAAACGGGACTAGCGGTCCATGAGCAGTTCTTC
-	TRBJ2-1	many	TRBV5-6	CASSSIRGHLPGDEQFF	TGTGCCAGCAGCTCAATCCGCGGACACCTTCCTGGGGATGAGCAGTTCTTC
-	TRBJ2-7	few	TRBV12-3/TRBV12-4	CASSLGFYEQYF	TGTGCCAGCAGTTTAGGGTTCTACGAGCAGTACTTC
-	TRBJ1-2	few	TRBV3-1	CASSQTPDTPRGYTF	TGTGCCAGCAGCCAGACCCCGGATACACCCAGGGGCTACACCTTC
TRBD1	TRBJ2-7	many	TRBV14	CASSQAGQQYEQYF	TGTGCCAGCAGCCAAGCGGGACAGCAGTACGAGCAGTACTTC
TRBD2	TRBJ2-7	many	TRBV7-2	CASSLGGSSSYEQYF	TGTGCCAGCAGCTTGGGCGGGAGCTCCTCCTACGAGCAGTACTTC
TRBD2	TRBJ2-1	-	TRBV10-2	CASRGLAGLNEQFF	TGCGCCAGCAGGGGACTAGCGGGGCTAAATGAGCAGTTCTTC
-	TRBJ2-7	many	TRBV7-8	CASSRALGRDNEQYF	TGTGCCAGCAGCCGGGCCCTTGGGCGTGATAACGAGCAGTACTTC
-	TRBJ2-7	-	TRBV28	CASSFPGLSYEQYF	TGTGCCAGCAGTTTCCCGGGCCTCTCCTACGAGCAGTACTTC
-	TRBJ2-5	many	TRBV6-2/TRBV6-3	CASSYSRHRQETQYF	TGTGCCAGCAGTTACTCAAGACACCGCCAAGAGACCCAGTACTTC
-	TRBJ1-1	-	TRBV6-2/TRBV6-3	CASSSYWNTEAFF	TGTGCCAGCAGTTCCTACTGGAACACTGAAGCTTTCTTT
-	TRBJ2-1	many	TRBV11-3	CASSSTTQYNVEQFF	TGTGCCAGCAGCTCCACTACCCAGTACAATGTTGAGCAGTTCTTC